This is a list of T cell receptor beta chains from one sample in a study of CD8+ T cells in alopecia areata. The assay was immunoSEQ multiplex PCR, and TCRdb's table has in-frame clones only and misses some. Of roughly 150,000 clones listed, 55% to 65% were seen once; the top ten hold about 4.4%. Sequenced input: CD4+ T cells sorted from blood. Receptors were obtained from a human donor in good health. Both conserved end residues are part of each CDR3. A D gene is named only where the DNA matches it firmly. Clone size, where shown, is once, few, many, or a class for clones that have expanded.

D gene | J gene | V gene | clone size | CDR3 protein | CDR3 DNA
NA | TRBJ2-7 | TRBV15 | NA | CATSRDGRTEQYF | TGTGCCACCAGCAGAGATGGGAGGACCGAGCAGTACTTC
NA | TRBJ1-1 | TRBV5-6 | few | CASSLWTQTDTEAFF | TGTGCCAGCAGCCTATGGACGCAAACAGACACTGAAGCTTTCTTT
TRBD2 | TRBJ2-1 | TRBV7-9 | NA | CASSLGNVLAGVGNEQFF | TGTGCCAGCAGCTTAGGGAACGTCCTAGCGGGAGTAGGCAATGAGCAGTTCTTC
NA | TRBJ2-7 | TRBV15 | NA | CATSRGTVTGQYF | TGTGCCACCAGCAGAGGGACTGTGACCGGGCAGTACTTC
TRBD1 | TRBJ1-2 | TRBV6-6 | once | CASKKDRAQHYGYTF | TGTGCCAGCAAAAAGGACAGGGCGCAACACTATGGCTACACCTTC
NA | TRBJ2-5 | TRBV11-3 | NA | CASSSTPSAQETQYF | TGTGCCAGCAGCTCTACCCCCTCCGCTCAAGAGACCCAGTACTTC
NA | TRBJ2-1 | TRBV29-1 | NA | CTFASTIYNEQFF | TGCACCTTTGCGTCAACAATTTACAATGAGCAGTTCTTC
NA | TRBJ2-1 | TRBV29-1 | once | CSATWGNEQFF | TGCAGCGCCACGTGGGGGAATGAGCAGTTCTTC
NA | TRBJ2-7 | TRBV29-1 | few | CSGGQSSYEQYF | TGCAGCGGCGGACAGAGCTCCTACGAGCAGTACTTC
NA | TRBJ2-1 | TRBV29-1 | NA | CSVEVYLRGLSSYNEQFF | TGCAGCGTTGAAGTTTATTTACGGGGTTTGAGCTCCTACAATGAGCAGTTCTTC
TRBD1 | TRBJ1-1 | TRBV5-1 | NA | CASSPRDRGSNTEAFF | TGCGCCAGCAGCCCCCGGGACAGGGGATCGAACACTGAAGCTTTCTTT
TRBD1 | TRBJ1-1 | TRBV29-1 | NA | CSATGGGPDTEAFF | TGCAGCGCCACTGGAGGGGGCCCGGACACTGAAGCTTTCTTT
NA | TRBJ2-2 | TRBV29-1 | NA | CSVERQANTGELFF | TGCAGCGTTGAAAGACAGGCGAACACCGGGGAGCTGTTTTTT
TRBD1 | TRBJ2-3 | TRBV29-1 | NA | CSFCGTGTDTQYF | TGCAGCTTTTGTGGGACAGGGACAGATACGCAGTATTTT
TRBD1 | TRBJ1-1 | TRBV30 | NA | CAWTGERHRGSTEAFF | TGTGCCTGGACAGGGGAACGACACAGGGGGTCCACTGAAGCTTTCTTT
NA | TRBJ1-2 | TRBV5-6 | NA | CASSLGDRTNYGYTF | TGTGCCAGCAGCTTGGGGGACCGAACTAACTATGGCTACACCTTC
TRBD2 | TRBJ2-5 | TRBV29-1 | few | CSATPAGIGETQYF | TGCAGCGCCACCCCAGCGGGGATTGGGGAGACCCAGTACTTC
TRBD2 | TRBJ2-7 | TRBV30 | NA | CAWRRAGLYEQYF | TGTGCCTGGAGGAGAGCGGGACTCTACGAGCAGTACTTC
TRBD2 | TRBJ2-3 | TRBV28 | NA | CASSSGTSGRVVRTDTQYF | TGTGCCAGCAGTTCCGGGACTAGCGGGAGGGTGGTGCGCACAGATACGCAGTATTTT
NA | TRBJ1-2 | TRBV5-6 | NA | CASSLGVMDGYTF | TGTGCCAGCAGCTTGGGAGTTATGGATGGCTACACCTTC
NA | TRBJ1-2 | TRBV15 | once | CATSRERMGGYTF | TGTGCCACCAGCAGAGAAAGGATGGGCGGCTACACCTTC
TRBD2 | TRBJ2-1 | TRBV6-5 | NA | CASSPSGRGRNEQFF | TGTGCCAGCAGCCCTAGCGGGAGAGGAAGGAATGAGCAGTTCTTC
TRBD1 | TRBJ1-2 | TRBV9 | NA | CASSAQGSGGYTF | TGTGCCAGCAGCGCACAGGGGTCGGGAGGCTACACCTTC
TRBD2 | TRBJ2-5 | TRBV9 | NA | CASSASGLAGRHF | TGTGCCAGCAGCGCAAGTGGCCTAGCGGGACGTCACTTC
TRBD2 | TRBJ2-3 | TRBV2 | NA | CASSRLAGTDTQYF | TGTGCCAGCAGTCGACTAGCGGGCACAGATACGCAGTATTTT
NA | TRBJ1-5 | TRBV7-6 | NA | CASSFGQYSNQPQHF | TGTGCCAGCAGCTTCGGACAGTATAGCAATCAGCCCCAGCATTTT
TRBD1 | TRBJ1-4 | TRBV11-2 | once | CASSGTGGTKLFF | TGTGCCAGCTCCGGGACAGGGGGTACAAAACTGTTTTTT
TRBD2 | TRBJ2-5 | TRBV10-2 | few | CATQGLAGVETQYF | TGCGCCACCCAAGGACTAGCGGGAGTTGAGACCCAGTACTTC
TRBD2 | TRBJ2-1 | TRBV9 | NA | CASSPREGVNEQFF | TGTGCCAGCAGCCCGAGGGAGGGAGTTAATGAGCAGTTCTTC
NA | TRBJ2-3 | TRBV29-1 | NA | CSVRALDSGADTQYF | TGCAGCGTGAGGGCGCTAGATTCTGGTGCGGATACGCAGTATTTT
NA | TRBJ2-7 | TRBV7-9 | NA | CASSLPAGGEQYF | TGTGCCAGCAGCCTTCCCGCTGGCGGGGAGCAGTACTTC
TRBD2 | TRBJ2-1 | TRBV2 | few | CASGLAVGNEQFF | TGTGCCAGCGGACTAGCGGTCGGGAATGAGCAGTTCTTC
NA | TRBJ2-1 | TRBV23-1 | NA | CASPPSAHDEQFF | TGCGCCAGCCCCCCTTCGGCCCATGATGAGCAGTTCTTC
NA | TRBJ2-7 | TRBV6-5 | NA | CASRKDSYEQYF | TGTGCCAGCAGAAAGGACAGCTACGAGCAGTACTTC
NA | TRBJ1-5 | TRBV6-7 | NA | CASSYFGQPQHF | TGTGCCAGCAGTTACTTCGGTCAGCCCCAGCATTTT
NA | TRBJ2-3 | TRBV9 | once | CASSRWADTQYF | TGTGCCAGCAGCAGGTGGGCAGATACGCAGTATTTT
NA | TRBJ1-1 | TRBV14 | few | CASSLFITNTEAFF | TGTGCCAGCAGCCTCTTTATCACGAACACTGAAGCTTTCTTT
NA | TRBJ2-3 | TRBV13 | few | CASSSYPGDTQYF | TGTGCCAGCAGCTCCTACCCCGGTGATACGCAGTATTTT
NA | TRBJ1-1 | TRBV29-1 | few | CSGRVNTEAFF | TGCAGCGGTCGGGTGAACACTGAAGCTTTCTTT